The next 19 T cell receptor beta chains were all read from a single sample in a study of blood T cell repertoires in COVID-19 (dated by TCRdb to the early 2020s). Receptor amplification or capture employed the immunoSEQ multiplex PCR assay. TCRdb took this table from immuneACCESS and kept in-frame rearrangements with V and J called. Such tables lack part of the clones; where checked against another copy, unresolved V genes explain under half of the gap, and the rest is unexplained. This sample holds 65,000 to 70,000 clones; roughly 86% were observed only once. The top ten hold approximately 3.7% of the sample. Sequencing was done on a sample of peripheral blood. Source of these receptors: a man aged 45-65 years with acute or convalescent COVID-19.

This chain connects TRBV11-2 to TRBJ1-2; 7 nucleotides agree with TRBD1. V gave up 2 bases and J gave up 5 bases; unmatched junction bases: 5. Germline CDR1 and CDR2: SGHAT and FQNNGV. The CDR3 loop spans 14 amino acids. Here the CDR3 DNA reads TGTGCCAGCAGCTTACAGACAGGGCCGTATGGCTACACCTTC. It specifies CASSLQTGPYGYTF.

The table lists this clone with a few counts. This rearrangement joins TRBV6-5 to TRBJ2-2; 8 nucleotides match TRBD2. The trim removed 9 bases at V and 7 bases at J, leaving 13 bases unmatched. Germline V lookup: CDR1 MNHEY, CDR2 SVGAGI. This CDR3 is built from 15 residues. In DNA form, the CDR3 reads TGTGCCAGTTCCGGCCCAGCGGGAGCGCTCGGGGAGCTGTTTTTT. Translating it yields CASSGPAGALGELFF.

This clone was observed a few times. The chain joins TRBV15 to TRBJ1-1; tentative D call: TRBD1 (5 bases). V lost 5 bases to trimming and J lost 1 base, with 14 bases between them. There are 15 residues in the CDR3. Germline CDR1 LNHNV, CDR2 YYDKDF (reference sequence). The CDR3 sequence: CATSGTDTQNTEAFF. CDR3 bases: TGTGCCACCAGCGGAACGGACACCCAGAACACTGAAGCTTTCTTT.

This rearrangement joins TRBV28 to TRBJ2-7; D perhaps matches TRBD1 (6 bases). Germline-derived CDR1 and CDR2 are MDHEN and SYDVKM. The CDR3 loop spans 14 amino acids. The V end lost 7 bases, the J end lost 2 bases, and 15 bases lay between the germline ends. The CDR3 bases are TGTGCCAGCAACTCGGGGCAGGGGCCCTACGAGCAGTACTTC. It specifies CASNSGQGPYEQYF.

The chain has TRBV4-2 and TRBJ1-5; 9 bases align to TRBD1. Germline assignment: CDR1 LGHNA and CDR2 YNFKEQ. Unmatched junction bases numbered 8, after V lost 3 bases and J lost 5 bases. CDR3 length equals 16 residues. The CDR3 DNA is TGTGCCAGCAGCCAGGACCCGGGACAGGGCGATCAGCCCCAGCATTTT. This codes for CASSQDPGQGDQPQHF.

This sequence joins TRBV6-2 or TRBV6-3 and TRBJ2-1; 9 bases are shared with TRBD2. V was pared by 4 bases and J by 6 bases, with 4 bases of the junction left unmatched. CDR1 MNHEY and CDR2 SVGEGT come from the germline V gene. The CDR3 runs 14 residues. The CDR3 is CASSSGLASNEQFF. CDR3 nucleotides: TGTGCCAGCAGTTCCGGACTAGCGAGCAATGAGCAGTTCTTC.

A few counts support this clone. The chain uses TRBV6-5 and TRBJ1-2; D gene unclear. V lost 2 bases and J lost 8, with 9 bases in between. Germline loops: CDR1 MNHEY, CDR2 SVGAGI. The CDR3 length is 12 residues. This CDR3 reads CASSYPRGGYTF. The CDR3 bases are TGTGCCAGCAGTTACCCACGAGGCGGCTACACCTTC.

This rearrangement joins TRBV3-1 (or the pseudogene TRBV3-2) to TRBJ1-6; D call uncertain. Germline V gene lookup returns CDR1 LGHDT and CDR2 YNNKEL (reference sequence). Trimming removed 7 bases at V and 4 bases at J, with 11 bases between. The CDR3 totals 14 residues. CDR3 amino acids: CASKPRDYNSPLHF. The CDR3 nucleotides read TGTGCCAGCAAGCCCCGGGATTATAATTCACCCCTCCACTTT.

On this clone itself: Compared with germline, one end of the junction differs, possibly owing to a read error. The chain is built from TRBV30 and TRBJ1-1; 9 nucleotides align to TRBD1. CDR1 and CDR2 (germline): GTSNPN, SVGIG (reference sequence). This CDR3 has 12 amino acids. The CDR3 bases are TGTGCCTGGAGTACCGGGACAGGGTGGTCTAGATTT. This translates into CAWSTGTGWSRF.

The chain couples TRBV6-5 to TRBJ2-2; 8 bases align to TRBD1. CDR3 size: 15 residues. Trimming cost V 1 base and J 6 bases; bases outside gene matches: 4. The germline gives CDR1 MNHEY, CDR2 SVGAGI. CDR3 region: CASSYFDRGAGELFF. CDR3 bases: TGTGCCAGCAGTTACTTTGACAGGGGTGCCGGGGAGCTGTTTTTT.

A single count supports this clone. The gene calls are TRBV27 and TRBJ2-1; D may be TRBD2 (5 bases). This CDR3 region has 15 residues. The germline V and J ends were trimmed by 3 bases and 4 bases, with 13 bases remaining between them. The germline V gene has CDR1 MNHEY and CDR2 SMNVEV (reference sequence). CDR3 nucleotide sequence: TGTGCCAGCAGTTTGAGGACGGGGATTTACAATGAGCAGTTCTTC. This translates into CASSLRTGIYNEQFF.

This clone was counted once. The gene calls are TRBV7-9 and TRBJ1-2; perhaps TRBD1 as D (6 bases). From germline, CDR1 is SEHNR and CDR2 FQNEAQ (reference sequence). Trimming took 2 bases from V and 6 from J, leaving 16 bases between them. The CDR3 is made up of 15 amino acids. The CDR3 loop is CASSLMGLQGDGYTF. The CDR3 region has the DNA TGTGCCAGCAGCTTAATGGGCTTACAGGGAGATGGCTACACCTTC. The full variable domain, completed using reference TRBV7-9 and TRBJ1-2, is DTGVSQNPRHKITKRGQNVTFRCDPISEHNRLYWYRQTLGQGPEFLTYFQNEAQLEKSRLLSDRFSAERPKGSFSTLEIQRTEQGDSAMYLCASSLMGLQGDGYTFGSGTRLTVV.

The V gene is TRBV27, the J gene TRBJ1-5, with D uncertain. The V gene's germline CDR1 is MNHEY and CDR2 SMNVEV (reference sequence). There are 13 residues in the CDR3. The V end lost 5 bases, the J end lost 4 bases, and 9 bases lay between the germline ends. This chain's CDR3 is CASSGLGNQPQHF. In nucleotides, the CDR3 is TGTGCCAGCAGTGGCCTCGGGAATCAGCCCCAGCATTTT.

This rearrangement joins TRBV6-6 to TRBJ1-1; 8 nucleotides match TRBD1. Germline CDR1 is MNHNY and CDR2 is SVGAGI (reference sequence). V trimming: 7 bases; J trimming: 0 bases; junction bases outside the gene matches: 4. This CDR3 has 14 residues. In DNA form, the CDR3 reads TGTGCCAGCATTGGGGACAGGATGAACACTGAAGCTTTCTTT. It yields the protein CASIGDRMNTEAFF.

The chain carries TRBV10-3 and TRBJ2-6; 10 bases map to TRBD1. Germline CDR1 ENHRY, CDR2 SYGVKD. With 6 bases clipped from V and 0 bases from J, the junction kept 8 bases outside the gene matches. CDR3 length equals 18 residues. The CDR3 nucleotides are TGTGCCATCAGCCCCGGGGGACAGGGGATCTCTGGGGCCAACGTCCTGACTTTC. It yields the protein CAISPGGQGISGANVLTF.

The chain links TRBV11-3 to TRBJ2-7; 7 nucleotides agree with TRBD1. With 5 bases clipped from V and 4 bases from J, the junction kept 11 bases outside the gene matches. The CDR3 covers 15 residues. Germline CDR1 SGHNT, CDR2 YENEEA. The DNA for the CDR3 is TGTGCCAGCAGCCCTGGACAGGTTGGGGATTACGAGCAGTACTTC. This sequence encodes CASSPGQVGDYEQYF. The full variable domain, its missing parts supplied by reference TRBV11-3 and TRBJ2-7, is EAGVVQSPRYKIIEKKQPVAFWCNPISGHNTLYWYLQNLGQGPELLIRYENEEAVDDSQLPKDRFSAERLKGVDSTLKIQPAELGDSAVYLCASSPGQVGDYEQYFGPGTRLTVT.

The chain recombines TRBV7-8 with TRBJ2-5; D is ambiguous. Trimming shortened V by 2 bases and J by 0 bases, and 10 bases separated the two germline ends. The CDR3 is 15 residues long. Germline values: CDR1 SGHVS, CDR2 FQNEAQ. CDR3 sequence: CASSLSGTNQETQYF. The CDR3 nucleotides read TGTGCCAGCAGCTTATCAGGCACAAACCAAGAGACCCAGTACTTC. The complete variable domain, with remaining parts taken from reference TRBV7-8 and TRBJ2-5, reads GAGVSQSPRYKVAKRGQDVALRCDPISGHVSLFWYQQALGQGPEFLTYFQNEAQLDKSGLPSDRFFAERPEGSVSTLKIQRTQQEDSAVYLCASSLSGTNQETQYFGPGTRLLVL.

J is TRBJ2-7 and V is TRBV2, with 8 bases fitting TRBD1. V was pared by 10 bases and J by 2 bases, with 7 bases of the junction left unmatched. In germline, CDR1 is SNHLY, CDR2 FYNNEI. The CDR3 totals 13 residues. The CDR3 DNA sequence: TGTGCCATGGCCGGGACAGGAACCTACGAGCAGTACTTC. Protein sequence: CAMAGTGTYEQYF.

This sequence joins TRBV4-2 and TRBJ1-2; 7 positions match TRBD1. This CDR3 is 15 amino acids long. Trimming removed 0 bases from V and 8 bases from J; junction bases left unmatched: 9. In germline, CDR1 is LGHNA, CDR2 YNFKEQ. The chain's CDR3 is CASSQDYEQGTGYTF. Here the CDR3 DNA reads TGTGCCAGCAGCCAAGATTACGAACAGGGGACGGGCTACACCTTC.